The rows below give T cell receptor beta chains drawn from one sample of a study of beta chain features in type 1 diabetes. Assay used: immunoSEQ multiplex PCR; TCRdb lists only in-frame clones, some missing. Here the sample spans under 150,000 clones, about 18% being singletons. Source material: central memory CD4+ T cells from blood. The receptors here all came from a man aged 18 to 30 with type 1 diabetes. CDR3s leave out the opening cysteine and the closing phenylalanine or tryptophan. A D gene is named only where the DNA matches it firmly.

TRBV4-2,-,ASRGDHEQY
TRBV6-6,-,ASSLDRETQY
TRBV9,-,ASSVGGISGNTIY
TRBV7-9,-,ASSFEADYNEQF
TRBV27,TRBD1,ASSPAYWTGISSGANVLT
TRBV6-6,TRBD2,ASSYSGAGSEQF
TRBV29-1,-,SVEIGPRTEAF
TRBV27,-,ASSSMLVASEAF
TRBV9,-,ASSGNTGNQPQH
TRBV2,TRBD1,ASPGTGGGETQY
TRBV2,-,ASRGDGGNIQY
TRBV18,-,ASSPTTTYEQY
TRBV7-9,-,ASGQGNHYEQY
TRBV7-9,-,ASSLASGVNQPQH
TRBV7-2,TRBD1,ASSPGTALNEQF
TRBV7-7,-,ASSLKGTDNEQF
TRBV28,-,ASSSSSQETQY
TRBV5-1,-,ASSSSQAFQETQY
TRBV30,TRBD1,AWSRGTGSSNEQF
TRBV7-2,-,ASSTRYLNTDTQY
TRBV19,TRBD1,ASSGTGGARGNSPLH
TRBV4-2,TRBD1,ASSRNGQENQPQH
TRBV5-1,-,ASSHGEETQY
TRBV18,-,ASSSGAGQAYEQY
TRBV19,-,ASSMGAETQY
TRBV7-2,-,ASSGTSDQPQH
TRBV27,-,ASSSRQATDTQY
TRBV7-9,TRBD1,ASSPGTVLNSNQPQH
TRBV7-9,-,ASRGTVFSYNEQF
TRBV7-2,-,ASSPAARVENQPQH
TRBV18,TRBD1,ASSTGTGEGNTIY
TRBV7-2,-,ASSPLRGRGYEQY
TRBV29-1,-,SAILQGRSYGYT
TRBV5-1,-,ASSSDFYEQY
TRBV29-1,-,SVSERGNEQF
TRBV28,TRBD2,ASSPGGRDREQY
TRBV30,-,AWRTLSGSYNEQF
TRBV1,-,TSRLFCLCTSRANVLT
TRBV14,-,ASSQAGTRAYEQY
TRBV2,-,ASSPTTSTNEQF
TRBV7-9,-,ASSFEGFGDIQY
TRBV10-3,-,AISETEYPGANVLT
TRBV25-1,TRBD1,ASSDPRQGATGNTIY
TRBV19,TRBD2,ASSVLAGYTDTQY
TRBV29-1,TRBD2,SVRTSGGTGELF
TRBV18,-,ASSPRGGASTNEQF
TRBV5-1,TRBD2,ASRVGAGLAGSSGEQF
TRBV18,TRBD1,ASSLGQGTDTQY
TRBV7-9,-,ASSQPADSLNEKLF
TRBV5-1,TRBD1,ASSAGQDTGELF
TRBV5-6,TRBD2,ASSLGGLEGTQY
TRBV25-1,-,ASSELGTIYEQY
TRBV7-2,-,ASSLSVGARY
TRBV11-2,-,ATLSSNTIY
TRBV18,TRBD1,ASSPGTGGDEQY
TRBV28,TRBD1,ASNPPGQGSST
TRBV13,-,ASSRAADLTSTDTQY
TRBV28,-,ASSLFGSTVETQY
TRBV6-5,-,ASSRQGVRGYEQY